This TCR beta chain was captured by sequencing in a study of shared clonotypes between healthy human individuals. Findings of the study overall: Only blood was sampled; tissue repertoires likely differ. The small donor group covered limited genetic and exposure diversity.

With 7 bases removed from V and 1 base from J, the gap between germline ends came to 9 bases. This CDR3 comprises 13 residues. CDR1 SGHRS and CDR2 YFSETQ come from the germline V gene. Sequencing was performed with immunoSEQ multiplex PCR; in TCRdb, only in-frame clones are kept and a portion is missing. The table lists roughly 490,000 clones, around 80% of them singletons. A remark on this clone: Its specificity is unknown.

Donors included only healthy HIV-negative adults lacking recent acute infections or vaccinations. The V and J genes are TRBV5-1 and TRBJ1-5; D may be TRBD1 (5 bases). This TCR was sampled from a woman aged 40 to 49 in good health. Some clones in this sample may be carry-over from other donors' samples. Sample: PBMCs. The CDR3 here is CASARDSNQPQHF. CDR3 coding DNA: TGCGCCAGCGCCAGGGACAGCAATCAGCCCCAGCATTTT.